This T cell receptor (beta chain) was sequenced for a study of cytomegalovirus exposure and HLA in healthy donors. The count of this clone is one. Its antigen remains unidentified. Distinct nucleotide sequences in the sample also encode this CDR3. V lost 2 bases to trimming and J lost 5 bases, with 10 bases between them. The V gene's germline CDR1 is SGHNT and CDR2 YYREEE (reference sequence). The CDR3 is 13 amino acids. Findings of the study overall: When the data were analyzed later, several of the most significant clusters appeared to be linked to common viral pathogens. When analyzed later, a missense DCLRE1C variant was found to be linked to TCR beta V- and J-gene trimming. When presence/absence was analysed, sequencing depth was taken to be roughly uniform across donors.

The primer mix had 60 Vbeta and 13 Jbeta primers. Sequenced by immunoSEQ multiplex PCR; TCRdb stores in-frame clones only, minus some. The table lists about 150,000 clones, roughly 74% of them singletons. The clonotype was recovered from a man aged 18 to 29 in good health and CMV-seronegative. Material: PBMCs. The chain couples TRBV5-4 to TRBJ1-2, with D maybe TRBD1 (5 bases). The chain's CDR3 is CASSLSEGYGYTF. The CDR3 nucleotides read TGTGCCAGCAGCTTATCGGAGGGGTATGGCTACACCTTC.